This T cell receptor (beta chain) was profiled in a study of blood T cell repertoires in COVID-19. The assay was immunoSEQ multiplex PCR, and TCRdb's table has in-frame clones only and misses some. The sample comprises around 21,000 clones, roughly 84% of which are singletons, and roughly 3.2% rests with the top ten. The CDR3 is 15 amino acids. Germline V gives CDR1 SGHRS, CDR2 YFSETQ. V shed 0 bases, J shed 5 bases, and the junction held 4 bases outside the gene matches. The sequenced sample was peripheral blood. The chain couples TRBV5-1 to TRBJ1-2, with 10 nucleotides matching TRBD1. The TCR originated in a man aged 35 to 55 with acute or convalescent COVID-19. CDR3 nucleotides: TGCGCCAGCAGCTTGGATGGACAGGGGGGATATGGCTACACCTTC. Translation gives CASSLDGQGGYGYTF.